This T cell receptor (beta chain) was obtained from a study of blood T cells in healthy people across ages (dated by TCRdb to 2013 to 2016). For the wider study: In model experiments, template switching captured about one uniquely barcoded TCR beta cDNA molecule for every two T cells. Age-related changes in TCR beta repertoire diversity were measured in the study by deep sequencing normalized with unique cDNA molecular identifiers. The donors were split into four age groups: young (average 16 years), middle-aged (nearly 40), aged (about 56) and long-lived (roughly 77). To avoid experimental bias, donors of different ages were randomly spread across the sequencing lanes. For two donors (one aged 18 to 30 and one aged 80 or older), the study analyzed two additional independent replicas of 1 million unique cDNA reads from the same blood draw. The research as a whole found: Compared with the aged group, more naive CD4+ T cells, fewer expanded clones and increased TCR diversity were shown by the long-lived group, suggesting age selection. Conclusive comparison of naive and antigen-experienced compartments was prevented by the profiling of bulk unsorted PBMCs. As age increased, observed TCR beta diversity per million T cells dropped in a roughly linear way, and a significant reduction was already evident by age 40. The percentage of naive T cells measured by flow cytometry correlated strongly with observed TCR beta diversity. Estimates of total diversity based on one million sequenced T cells were considered lower bounds and underestimates. Because the CMV infection status of the donors was unknown, age-related changes in expanded clonotypes may potentially have been confounded.

Libraries came from 5' RACE. Instrument used: Illumina HiSeq 2500. A second roughly 7 to 12 cycle PCR used a sample-barcoded 5' primer and a J-beta primer mix. A unique molecular identifier was introduced onto each TCR beta cDNA molecule by a template-switch 5' adaptor carrying 12 random nucleotides. Each sample yielded at least 2.5 million CDR3-containing paired-end reads. First-strand cDNA synthesis was performed from all RNA using the Mint cDNA synthesis kit, with priming by a TRBC-specific oligonucleotide. All cDNA was treated with uracil-DNA glycosylase and then went through a first 18-cycle PCR with the universal primers M1SS and BC2_uni_R. Turning to the authors' computational methods: For normalization, 1 million high-quality reads, each with a distinct molecular identifier, were randomly selected from each sample. Instead of being binned into consensus sequences, reads with shared molecular identifiers were discarded. MiTCR, set to a Q25 quality threshold and the strictest error-elimination algorithm, was used for CDR3 identification, clonotype clustering and error correction. Lower-bound total TCR beta diversity was estimated with a nonparametric unseen species model using Euler transformation. The public sequencing data were trimmed at Q25 with fastp and processed into clonotypes with MiXCR by TCRdb, which kept only in-frame beta chains. Records with the same CDR3 protein are collapsed into one entry carrying the most frequent genes and DNA. The V and J calls come from TCRdb's annotation, not from the publication. The sample table holds about 1.8 million distinct CDR3 sequences, of which around 50% were seen once. The top ten clonotypes cover more than 2% of the sample.

Concerning this clonotype itself: Its antigen is not yet known. There are no base qualities to consult, and no much larger clone falls within one base.

Relative to germline, V is 1 base shorter and J is 0 bases shorter, with 19 bases between their ends. The CDR3 goes from the cysteine to the phenylalanine over 20 residues. Left in the record is the CDR3 DNA by itself, 60 bases read in frame from the first base. CDR1 and CDR2, per the germline V gene, are SNHLY and FYNNEI. The donors were roughly 39 Caucasian individuals from Russia, aged roughly 6 to 100 years, who were systemically healthy. Each donor gave 8 to 10 milliliters of peripheral blood, collected into EDTA-treated Vacutainer tubes. Ficoll-Paque density-gradient centrifugation was used to isolate PBMCs, with at least 6 million obtained per sample. Trizol reagent was used to extract total RNA from the PBMCs, yielding at least 5 micrograms per sample. Naive CD45RAhigh/CD27high T cell percentages were measured by flow cytometry on a PBMC aliquot from every donor.

The chain joins TRBV2 to TRBJ2-6; the D region is possibly TRBD1 or TRBD2, each matching across 5 bases. The sample comprised blood. This TCR derives from a woman in her thirties or forties in good health. The nucleotides read TGTGCCAGCAGTGAAGTAAGGGACGATTTGGGAACCTCTGGGGCCAACGTCCTGACTTTC. This is translated as CASSEVRDDLGTSGANVLTF.